Shown below are 10 T cell receptor beta chains from a single sample sequenced in a study of cytomegalovirus exposure and HLA in healthy donors. Primers included in the PCR were 60 Vbeta and 13 Jbeta primers. The method was immunoSEQ multiplex PCR; TCRdb's version includes in-frame clones alone and lacks a portion of them. The sample has some 75,000 clones. Sequenced material: PBMCs. The origin of the receptors is a boy younger than 18 in good health and CMV-seronegative.

This CDR3 reads CASSGPELGNTIYF. The CDR3 DNA sequence: TGTGCCAGCAGCGGGCCCGAATTGGGAAACACCATATATTTT. The gene calls are TRBV9 and TRBJ1-3; D unclear. V was clipped by 3 bases and J by 4 bases, with 11 bases between them. The germline V gene encodes CDR1 SGDLS and CDR2 YYNGEE. CDR3 length: 14 amino acids.

The V gene is TRBV19, the J gene TRBJ1-1, with TRBD1 as a possible D gene (5 bases). The CDR3 totals 12 residues. From germline, CDR1 is LNHDA and CDR2 SQIVND (reference sequence). Trimming shortened V by 6 bases and J by 5 bases, and 10 bases separated the two germline ends. The DNA for the CDR3 is TGTGCCAGTAGCAGGGAAGGGACTGAAGCTTTCTTT. Its protein is CASSREGTEAFF.

The chain combines TRBV25-1 with TRBJ2-2; D unresolved. The germline CDR1 and CDR2 sequences are MGHDK and SYGVNS. This CDR3 has 12 residues. V was clipped by 2 bases and J by 5 bases, with 3 bases between them. The DNA for the CDR3 is TGTGCCAGCAGTGAAATAACCGGGGAGCTGTTTTTT. Translation gives CASSEITGELFF.

The rearrangement links TRBV9 to TRBJ2-7, with 8 nucleotides matching TRBD1. CDR3 length equals 16 residues. Per germline, CDR1 SGDLS and CDR2 YYNGEE. J lost 1 base, V lost 0 bases, and 6 bases had no gene match. CDR3 sequence: CASSVDSGTGSYEQYF. CDR3 sequence (DNA): TGTGCCAGCAGCGTAGACTCCGGGACAGGATCCTACGAGCAGTACTTC.

The V call is TRBV13, the J call TRBJ1-2, with 7 bases aligning to TRBD1. CDR3 size: 15 residues. Germline CDR1 is PRHDT and CDR2 is FYEKMQ (reference sequence). V lost 0 bases, J lost 3 bases, and 4 bases stayed unmatched. This CDR3 reads CASSLGVGGYYGYTF. In DNA form, the CDR3 reads TGTGCCAGCAGCTTAGGGGTAGGGGGCTACTATGGCTACACCTTC.

This chain joins TRBV7-6 and TRBJ1-2, with a possible D match to TRBD1 (5 bases). The V end lost 0 bases, the J end lost 2 bases, and 7 bases lay between the germline ends. The CDR3 is 14 residues long. CDR1 is SGHVS and CDR2 is FNYEAQ in the germline V gene. CDR3 coding DNA: TGTGCCAGCAGCTTAGCAGCAGGGAACTATGGCTACACCTTC. This encodes CASSLAAGNYGYTF.

The chain couples TRBV2 to TRBJ2-3, with 8 bases lining up with TRBD2. Germline V gives CDR1 SNHLY, CDR2 FYNNEI. Losses at the gene ends were 8 bases for V and 0 bases for J; bases not matched to a gene: 13. The CDR3 is 17 residues long. CDR3 bases: TGTGCCAGCGGATCCGGGACTAGGGGAACTAGCACAGATACGCAGTATTTT. This translates into CASGSGTRGTSTDTQYF.

This sequence joins TRBV19 and TRBJ2-7, with TRBD1 identical over 7 bases. The CDR3 sequence is 13 residues long. Germline V gene sequence: CDR1 LNHDA, CDR2 SQIVND (reference sequence). V lost 8 bases, J lost 7 bases, and 11 bases stayed unmatched. CDR3 region: CASVDRTFKEQYF. The DNA for the CDR3 is TGTGCCAGTGTGGACAGGACTTTCAAAGAGCAGTACTTC.

V and J are TRBV9 and TRBJ1-1; the D is unclear. Per the germline V gene, CDR1 is SGDLS and CDR2 is YYNGEE. The CDR3 covers 15 residues. V was shortened by 0 bases and J by 0 bases, with 9 bases between the two germline ends. CDR3 sequence reads: CASSVGFGLNTEAFF. DNA for the CDR3: TGTGCCAGCAGCGTAGGTTTCGGGTTGAACACTGAAGCTTTCTTT.

The chain uses TRBV7-6 and TRBJ2-3; no definite D call. This CDR3 is 18 amino acids long. From germline, CDR1 is SGHVS and CDR2 FNYEAQ. Trimming took off 2 bases at V and 0 bases at J, with 18 bases between the two ends. In DNA, the CDR3 is TGTGCCAGCAGCTTAAATTTTGGCCAACTCGGGAGCACAGATACGCAGTATTTT. It yields the protein CASSLNFGQLGSTDTQYF.